Shown below are 8 T cell receptor beta chains from a single sample sequenced in a study of cytomegalovirus exposure and HLA in healthy donors listed by TCRdb under 2017. Library creation used the immunoSEQ multiplex PCR assay. Drawn from immuneACCESS, this table holds only the in-frame rearrangements with V and J called that TCRdb kept. Clones are partly lost; checked studies trace under half to an unresolved V gene and leave the rest unexplained. The sample has 300,000 to 400,000 clones on record, nearly 90% of them singletons. The ten largest clones represent about 0.96% of the sample. The sample consisted of PBMCs. Receptor source: a man aged 25 to 40 in good health and CMV-seronegative.

V and J are TRBV20-1 and TRBJ2-5; D might be TRBD2 (5 bases). This CDR3 region has 11 residues. V shed 7 bases and J shed 6 bases, with 12 bases lying between them. Germline V lookup: CDR1 DFQATT, CDR2 SNEGSKA (reference sequence). The CDR3 bases are TGCAGTGGGGAGTTGAAGAAGACCCAGTACTTC. It codes for CSGELKKTQYF.

The V and J genes are TRBV5-4 and TRBJ1-2; TRBD1 matches 7 bases. V lost 0 bases, J lost 6 bases, and 5 bases stayed unmatched. Germline V gives CDR1 SGHNT, CDR2 YYREEE (reference sequence). This CDR3 comprises 14 residues. CDR3 coding DNA: TGTGCCAGCAGCTTGGCCGGCAGGGGGGATGGCTACACCTTC. Translated: CASSLAGRGDGYTF.

The chain joins TRBV6-5 to TRBJ1-1; D not certain. There are 15 residues in the CDR3. V was cut by 0 bases and J by 0 bases, with 8 bases left in between. CDR1 MNHEY and CDR2 SVGAGI come from the germline V gene. Here the CDR3 reads CASSYSNGLNTEAFF. The CDR3 region has the DNA TGTGCCAGCAGTTACTCGAATGGGCTGAACACTGAAGCTTTCTTT.

This clone was detected once. The CDR3 DNA sequence: TGTGCCAGCTCACCGGCGGGGACAGTTAAAGAGACCCAGTACTTC. This encodes CASSPAGTVKETQYF. The chain combines TRBV18 with TRBJ2-5; D possibly corresponds to TRBD1 (7 bases). The CDR3 length is 15 residues. CDR1 is KGHSH and CDR2 is LQKENI in the germline V gene. V dropped 3 bases and J dropped 3 bases, with 14 bases sitting between them. Full variable domain (missing parts from reference TRBV18 and TRBJ2-5): NAGVMQNPRHLVRRRGQEARLRCSPMKGHSHVYWYRQLPEEGLKFMVYLQKENIIDESGMPKERFSAEFPKEGPSILRIQQVVRGDSAAYFCASSPAGTVKETQYFGPGTRLLVL.

CDR3: CASSSRGGTEAFF. CDR3 nucleotide sequence: TGTGCCAGCAGTTCCCGGGGGGGCACTGAAGCTTTCTTT. The rearrangement uses TRBV6-5 and TRBJ1-1; perhaps TRBD1 as D (5 bases). The germline V gene encodes CDR1 MNHEY and CDR2 SVGAGI. The CDR3 loop spans 13 amino acids. Trimming left V 4 bases short and J 4 bases short, with 10 bases between.

This clone was recorded once. The rearrangement joins TRBV9 to TRBJ1-1; 8 positions agree with TRBD1. This CDR3 is 14 amino acids long. The V segment lost 4 bases and the J segment 4 bases; nucleotides outside the gene matches: 6. The germline V gene encodes CDR1 SGDLS and CDR2 YYNGEE. The CDR3 protein is CASSWTGSGTEAFF. CDR3 bases: TGTGCCAGCAGCTGGACAGGGTCTGGCACTGAAGCTTTCTTT.

V is TRBV11-2 and J is TRBJ1-5; unclear D gene. Germline V gives CDR1 SGHAT, CDR2 FQNNGV. The CDR3 sequence is 12 residues long. Trimming removed 5 bases from V and 7 bases from J, with 9 bases in between. CDR3 sequence: CASSAVGQPQHF. The DNA for the CDR3 is TGTGCCAGCAGCGCAGTGGGCCAGCCCCAGCATTTT.

This clone has a handful of counts. The chain recombines TRBV19 with TRBJ2-2; D gene uncertain. This CDR3 has 14 residues. The germline V gene has CDR1 LNHDA and CDR2 SQIVND (reference sequence). Trimming took off 0 bases at V and 5 bases at J, with 7 bases between the two ends. CDR3 region: CASSIERRTGELFF. The CDR3 region has the DNA TGTGCCAGTAGTATAGAGAGGCGGACCGGGGAGCTGTTTTTT.